This T cell receptor (beta chain) was captured by sequencing in a study of blood T cell repertoires in COVID-19. Study context: Samples of COVID-19 (acute and convalescent) were obtained from the United States, Italy and Spain.

This CDR3 contains 15 residues. J lost 8 bases, V lost 3 bases, and 4 bases had no gene match. In germline, CDR1 is SGHNT, CDR2 YYREEE (reference sequence). Each recovered donor of Cohort 3 presented with two negative PCRs, clearance, or symptom resolution. TCRdb keeps only in-frame clones here, not all; method: immunoSEQ multiplex PCR. Here the sample spans about 320,000 clones, around 86% being singletons. Sequencing input: PBMCs or T cells enriched from blood (not recorded which). The chain is built from TRBV5-4 and TRBJ2-5, with 16 nucleotides matching TRBD2. The receptor comes from a man aged 55 to 70 who had recovered from COVID-19. The CDR3 is CASSSGTSGRVTQYF. The CDR3 DNA follows: TGTGCCAGCAGCTCCGGGACTAGCGGGAGGGTTACCCAGTACTTC.